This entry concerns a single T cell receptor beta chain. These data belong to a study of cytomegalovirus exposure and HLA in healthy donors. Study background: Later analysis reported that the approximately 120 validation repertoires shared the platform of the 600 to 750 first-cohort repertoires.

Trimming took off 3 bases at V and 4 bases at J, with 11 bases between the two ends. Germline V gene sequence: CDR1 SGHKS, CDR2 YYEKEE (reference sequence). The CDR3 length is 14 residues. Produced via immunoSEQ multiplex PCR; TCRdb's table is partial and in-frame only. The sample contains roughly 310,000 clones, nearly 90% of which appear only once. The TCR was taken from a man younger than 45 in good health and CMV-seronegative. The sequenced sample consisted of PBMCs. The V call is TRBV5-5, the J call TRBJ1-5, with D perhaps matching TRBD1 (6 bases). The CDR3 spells CASSSTGRNQPQHF. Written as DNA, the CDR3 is TGTGCCAGCAGCTCAACAGGGAGAAATCAGCCCCAGCATTTT. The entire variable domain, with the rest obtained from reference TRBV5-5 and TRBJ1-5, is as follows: DAGVTQSPTHLIKTRGQQVTLRCSPISGHKSVSWYQQVLGQGPQFIFQYYEKEERGRGNFPDRFSARQFPNYSSELNVNALLLGDSALYLCASSSTGRNQPQHFGDGTRLSIL.